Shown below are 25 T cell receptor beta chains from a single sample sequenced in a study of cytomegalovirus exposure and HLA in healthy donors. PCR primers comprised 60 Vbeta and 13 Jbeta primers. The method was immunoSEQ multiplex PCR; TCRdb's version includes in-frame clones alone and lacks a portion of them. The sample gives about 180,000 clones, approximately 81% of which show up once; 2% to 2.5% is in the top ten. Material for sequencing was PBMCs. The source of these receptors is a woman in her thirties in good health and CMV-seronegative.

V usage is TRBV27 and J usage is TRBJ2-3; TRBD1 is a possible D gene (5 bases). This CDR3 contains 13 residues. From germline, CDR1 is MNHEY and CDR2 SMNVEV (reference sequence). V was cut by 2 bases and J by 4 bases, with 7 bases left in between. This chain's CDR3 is CASSLGAADTQYF. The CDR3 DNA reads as TGTGCCAGCAGTTTAGGGGCGGCAGATACGCAGTATTTT.

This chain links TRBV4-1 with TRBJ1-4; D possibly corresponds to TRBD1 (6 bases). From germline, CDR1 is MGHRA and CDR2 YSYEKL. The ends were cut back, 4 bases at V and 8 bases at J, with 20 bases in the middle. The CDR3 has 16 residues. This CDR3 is CASSLGGQSEIEKLFF. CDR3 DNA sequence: TGCGCCAGCAGCCTCGGAGGACAGTCAGAAATAGAAAAACTGTTTTTT.

DNA of the CDR3: TGTGCCAGCAGCGAATCTGGACTAGCGGGGGCAGAGACCCAGTACTTC. Amino acid sequence: CASSESGLAGAETQYF. The gene calls are TRBV2 and TRBJ2-5, with 13 bases fitting TRBD2. Germline assignment: CDR1 SNHLY and CDR2 FYNNEI. Trimming took 6 bases from V and 4 from J; bases not matched to a gene: 8. The CDR3 covers 16 residues.

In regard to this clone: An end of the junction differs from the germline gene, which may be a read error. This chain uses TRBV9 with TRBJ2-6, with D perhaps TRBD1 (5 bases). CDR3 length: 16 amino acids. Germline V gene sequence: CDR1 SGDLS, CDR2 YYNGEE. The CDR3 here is CASSVIGFAGANGLTF. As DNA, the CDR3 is TGTGCCAGCAGCGTCATTGGGTTTGCTGGGGCCAACGGCCTGACTTTC.

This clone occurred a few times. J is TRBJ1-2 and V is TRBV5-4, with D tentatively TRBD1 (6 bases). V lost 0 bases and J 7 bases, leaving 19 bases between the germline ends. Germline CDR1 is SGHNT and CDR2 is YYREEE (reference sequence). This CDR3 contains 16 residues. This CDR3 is CASSLGAGLGGAGYTF. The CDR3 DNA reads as TGTGCCAGCAGCTTGGGCGCGGGACTCGGGGGGGCTGGCTACACCTTC.

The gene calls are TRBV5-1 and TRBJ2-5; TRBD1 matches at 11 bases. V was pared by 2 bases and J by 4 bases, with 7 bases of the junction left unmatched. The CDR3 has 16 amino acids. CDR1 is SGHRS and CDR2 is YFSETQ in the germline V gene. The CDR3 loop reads CASSLDPGQGGETQYF. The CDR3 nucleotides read TGCGCCAGCAGCTTAGACCCGGGACAGGGGGGAGAGACCCAGTACTTC.

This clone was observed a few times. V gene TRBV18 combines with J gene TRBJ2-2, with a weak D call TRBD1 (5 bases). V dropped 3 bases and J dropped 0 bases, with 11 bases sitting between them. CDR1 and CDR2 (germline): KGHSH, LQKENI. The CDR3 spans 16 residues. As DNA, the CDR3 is TGTGCCAGCTCACCCCGTGACAGCGCGAACACCGGGGAGCTGTTTTTT. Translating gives CASSPRDSANTGELFF.

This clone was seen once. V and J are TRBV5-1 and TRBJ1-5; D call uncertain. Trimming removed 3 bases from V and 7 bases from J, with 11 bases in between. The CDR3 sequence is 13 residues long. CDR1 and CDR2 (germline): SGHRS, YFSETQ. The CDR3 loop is CASSSGGDQPQHF. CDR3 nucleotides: TGCGCCAGCAGCTCAGGAGGTGACCAGCCCCAGCATTTT.

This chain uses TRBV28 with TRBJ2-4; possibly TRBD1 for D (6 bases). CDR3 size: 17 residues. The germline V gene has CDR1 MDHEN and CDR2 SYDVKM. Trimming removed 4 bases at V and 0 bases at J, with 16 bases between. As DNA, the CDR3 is TGTGCCAGCAGTTCCCAGGGGACGGGAATAGCCAAAAACATTCAGTACTTC. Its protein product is CASSSQGTGIAKNIQYF.

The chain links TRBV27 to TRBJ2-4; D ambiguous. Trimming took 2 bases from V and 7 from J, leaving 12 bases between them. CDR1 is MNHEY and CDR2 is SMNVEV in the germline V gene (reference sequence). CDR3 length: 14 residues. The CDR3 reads CASSLVNRRNIQYF. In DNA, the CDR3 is TGTGCCAGCAGTTTAGTCAACAGAAGGAACATTCAGTACTTC.

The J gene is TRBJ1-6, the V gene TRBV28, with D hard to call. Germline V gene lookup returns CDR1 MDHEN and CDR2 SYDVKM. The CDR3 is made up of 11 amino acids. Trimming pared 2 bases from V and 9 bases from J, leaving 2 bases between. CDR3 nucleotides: TGTGCCAGCAGTTTACGTTCACCCCTCCACTTT. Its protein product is CASSLRSPLHF.

The CDR3 DNA reads as TGCAGAGGGTCGGGAGAGCGCACAGATACGCAGTATTTT. Translating it yields CRGSGERTDTQYF. The chain has TRBV29-1 and TRBJ2-3, with D perhaps matching TRBD2 (6 bases). Germline V gene lookup returns CDR1 SQVTM and CDR2 ANQGSEA. The CDR3 loop spans 13 amino acids.

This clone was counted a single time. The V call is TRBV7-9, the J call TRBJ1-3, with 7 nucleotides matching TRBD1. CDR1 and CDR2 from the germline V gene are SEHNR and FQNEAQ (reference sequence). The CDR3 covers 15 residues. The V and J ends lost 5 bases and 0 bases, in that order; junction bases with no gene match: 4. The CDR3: CASSSRGNSGNTIYF. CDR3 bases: TGTGCCAGCAGCAGCAGGGGGAACTCTGGAAACACCATATATTTT.

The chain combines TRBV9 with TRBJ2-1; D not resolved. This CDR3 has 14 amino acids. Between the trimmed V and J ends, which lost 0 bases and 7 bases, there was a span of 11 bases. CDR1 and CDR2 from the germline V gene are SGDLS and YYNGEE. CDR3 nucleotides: TGTGCCAGCAGCGTAGAAGCCCTCGAGAATGAGCAGTTCTTC. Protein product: CASSVEALENEQFF.

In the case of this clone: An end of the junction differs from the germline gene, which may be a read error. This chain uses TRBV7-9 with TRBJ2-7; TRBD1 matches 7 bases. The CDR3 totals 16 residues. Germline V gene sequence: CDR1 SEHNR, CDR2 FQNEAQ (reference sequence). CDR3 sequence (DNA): TGTTCCAGCAGCGCAACGACAGGGTTTTATTCCTACGAGCAGTACTTC. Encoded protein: CSSSATTGFYSYEQYF.

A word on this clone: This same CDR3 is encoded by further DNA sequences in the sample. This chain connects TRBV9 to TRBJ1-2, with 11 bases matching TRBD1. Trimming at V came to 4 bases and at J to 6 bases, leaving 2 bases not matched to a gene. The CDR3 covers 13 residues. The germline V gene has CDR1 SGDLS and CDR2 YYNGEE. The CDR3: CASSLDRGHGYTF. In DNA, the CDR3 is TGTGCCAGCAGCCTGGACAGGGGGCATGGCTACACCTTC.

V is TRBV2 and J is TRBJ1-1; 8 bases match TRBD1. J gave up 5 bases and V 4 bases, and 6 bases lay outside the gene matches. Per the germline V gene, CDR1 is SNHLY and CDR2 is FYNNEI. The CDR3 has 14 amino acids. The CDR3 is CASSGTGHWTEAFF. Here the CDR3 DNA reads TGTGCCAGCAGTGGGACAGGGCATTGGACTGAAGCTTTCTTT.

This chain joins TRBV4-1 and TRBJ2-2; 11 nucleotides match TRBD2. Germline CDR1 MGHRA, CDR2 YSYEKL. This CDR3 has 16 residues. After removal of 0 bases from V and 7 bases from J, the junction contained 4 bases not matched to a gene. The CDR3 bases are TGCGCCAGCAGCCAAGAAGCTAGCGGGGGGATCGGGGAGCTGTTTTTT. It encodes CASSQEASGGIGELFF.

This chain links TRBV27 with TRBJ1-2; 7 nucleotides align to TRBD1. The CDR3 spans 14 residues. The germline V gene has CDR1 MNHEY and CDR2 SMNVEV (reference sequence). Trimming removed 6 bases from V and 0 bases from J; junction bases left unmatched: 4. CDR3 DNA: TGTGCCAGCAGACCACAGGGGCCTAACTATGGCTACACCTTC. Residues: CASRPQGPNYGYTF.

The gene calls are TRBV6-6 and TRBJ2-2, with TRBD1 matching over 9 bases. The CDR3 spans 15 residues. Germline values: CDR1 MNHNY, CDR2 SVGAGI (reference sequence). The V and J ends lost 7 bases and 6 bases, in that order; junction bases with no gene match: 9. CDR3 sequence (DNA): TGTGCCAGCATCCCGGGACAGGGAGGGTCCGGGGAGCTGTTTTTT. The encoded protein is CASIPGQGGSGELFF.

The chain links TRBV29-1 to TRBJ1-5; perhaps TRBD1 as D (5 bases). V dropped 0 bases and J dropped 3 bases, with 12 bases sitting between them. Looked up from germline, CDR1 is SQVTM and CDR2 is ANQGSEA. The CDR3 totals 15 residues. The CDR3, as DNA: TGCAGCGTTGAAGATCTGGTCAGGGCCAATCAGCCCCAGCATTTT. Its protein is CSVEDLVRANQPQHF.

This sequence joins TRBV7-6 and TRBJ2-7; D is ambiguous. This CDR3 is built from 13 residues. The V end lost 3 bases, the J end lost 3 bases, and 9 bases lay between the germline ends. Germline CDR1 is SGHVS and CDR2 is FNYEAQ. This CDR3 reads CASSFLGGYEQYF. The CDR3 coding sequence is TGTGCCAGCAGCTTTCTAGGCGGCTACGAGCAGTACTTC.

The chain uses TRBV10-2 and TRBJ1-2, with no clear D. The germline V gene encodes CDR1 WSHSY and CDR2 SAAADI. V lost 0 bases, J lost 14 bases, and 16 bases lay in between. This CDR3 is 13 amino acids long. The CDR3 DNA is TGCGCCAGCAGTGAGTCGATATGGCAGCGATCAACCTTC. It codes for CASSESIWQRSTF.

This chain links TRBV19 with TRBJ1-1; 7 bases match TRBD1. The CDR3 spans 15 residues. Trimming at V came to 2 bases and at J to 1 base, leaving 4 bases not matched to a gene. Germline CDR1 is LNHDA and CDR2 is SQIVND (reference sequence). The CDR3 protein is CASSIQGTANTEAFF. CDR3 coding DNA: TGTGCCAGTAGTATACAAGGGACAGCGAACACTGAAGCTTTCTTT.

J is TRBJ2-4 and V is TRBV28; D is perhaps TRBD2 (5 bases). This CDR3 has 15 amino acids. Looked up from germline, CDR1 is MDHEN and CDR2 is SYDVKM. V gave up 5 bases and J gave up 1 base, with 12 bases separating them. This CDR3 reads CASSLGGTAKNIQYF. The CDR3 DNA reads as TGTGCCAGCAGTCTCGGAGGTACGGCCAAAAACATTCAGTACTTC. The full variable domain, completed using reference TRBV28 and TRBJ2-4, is DVKVTQSSRYLVKRTGEKVFLECVQDMDHENMFWYRQDPGLGLRLIYFSYDVKMKEKGDIPEGYSVSREKKERFSLILESASTNQTSMYLCASSLGGTAKNIQYFGAGTRLSVL.